This entry lists 28 T cell receptor beta chains sequenced from one sample in a study of early T cells in non-severe SARS-CoV-2 infection. TCRdb re-called the 5' RACE reads through MiXCR, storing one row per CDR3 protein. This table has roughly 53,000 distinct CDR3 sequences, about 10% appearing once. This specimen was whole blood, taken at baseline. These receptors were collected from an adult who was a healthcare worker with PCR-confirmed SARS-CoV-2 infection or an uninfected control (not recorded which).

This clonotype was found many times. The CDR3 loop is CASSYERQGAPETQYF. CDR3 nucleotide sequence: TGTGCCAGCAGCTACGAGAGACAGGGGGCCCCGGAGACCCAGTACTTC. This chain joins TRBV7-8 and TRBJ2-5, with 10 bases that match TRBD1. The V segment lost 4 bases and the J segment 5 bases; nucleotides outside the gene matches: 10. Per germline, CDR1 SGHVS and CDR2 FQNEAQ. The CDR3 runs to 16 residues.

The V call is TRBV12-3 or TRBV12-4, the J call TRBJ2-7; 14 bases align to TRBD2. The J segment lost 2 bases and the V segment lost 5 bases, leaving 5 bases of the junction unmatched. The CDR3 extends over 16 amino acids. CDR3 loop: CASSAPTSGRAYEQYF. The CDR3 DNA follows: TGTGCCAGCAGTGCCCCGACTAGCGGGAGGGCCTACGAGCAGTACTTC.

There are a few counts of this clonotype. V is TRBV5-6 and J is TRBJ2-5; 7 bases map to TRBD2. The J segment lost 5 bases and the V segment lost 0 bases, leaving 7 bases of the junction unmatched. Looked up from germline, CDR1 is SGHDT and CDR2 is YYEEEE. CDR3 size: 15 residues. The CDR3: CASSLVGTNRETQYF. In nucleotides, the CDR3 is TGTGCCAGCAGCTTGGTCGGGACTAATAGGGAGACCCAGTACTTC.

This clonotype appeared a few times. The rearrangement joins TRBV15 to TRBJ1-2; the D gene is possibly TRBD1 (5 bases). CDR1 LNHNV and CDR2 YYDKDF come from the germline V gene (reference sequence). The CDR3 covers 19 residues. Trimming stripped 8 bases from V and 8 bases from J, with 36 bases between. CDR3 nucleotides: TGTGCCACCCTTGAGGATGGCTTCGCGTCAGGGCACCCTCGGGGAGGCTACACCTTC. Translation gives CATLEDGFASGHPRGGYTF.

Ten or more counts support this clonotype. The chain carries TRBV7-9 and TRBJ2-3; D gene unclear. In germline, CDR1 is SEHNR, CDR2 FQNEAQ (reference sequence). This CDR3 has 11 residues. The V end was cut by 2 bases, the J end by 6 bases, with 3 bases between. The CDR3 sequence is CASSLWDTQYF. In DNA form, the CDR3 reads TGTGCCAGCAGCTTATGGGATACGCAGTATTTT. Full variable domain (rest looked up from reference TRBV7-9 and TRBJ2-3): DTGVSQNPRHKITKRGQNVTFRCDPISEHNRLYWYRQTLGQGPEFLTYFQNEAQLEKSRLLSDRFSAERPKGSFSTLEIQRTEQGDSAMYLCASSLWDTQYFGPGTRLTVL.

There are many counts of this clonotype. This rearrangement joins TRBV5-1 to TRBJ2-5; D remains ambiguous. There are 11 residues in the CDR3. Trimming took 2 bases from V and 5 from J, leaving 4 bases between them. The germline V gene has CDR1 SGHRS and CDR2 YFSETQ. The CDR3 reads CASSFEETQYF. The CDR3, as DNA: TGCGCCAGCAGCTTCGAGGAGACCCAGTACTTC. The full variable domain, with the rest looked up from reference TRBV5-1 and TRBJ2-5, is KAGVTQTPRYLIKTRGQQVTLSCSPISGHRSVSWYQQTPGQGLQFLFEYFSETQRNKGNFPGRFSGRQFSNSRSEMNVSTLELGDSALYLCASSFEETQYFGPGTRLLVL.

This clonotype was seen ten or more times. The chain links TRBV27 to TRBJ2-3, with D perhaps matching TRBD2 (5 bases). V was cut by 4 bases and J by 0 bases, with 14 bases left in between. Germline V CDR1 and CDR2: MNHEY, SMNVEV (reference sequence). The CDR3 is 16 amino acids. CDR3 DNA: TGTGCCAGCAGTTACGTAGCGTACGGTAGCACAGATACGCAGTATTTT. Residues: CASSYVAYGSTDTQYF.

This clonotype was observed a handful of times. The V and J genes are TRBV20-1 and TRBJ2-3; D ambiguous. Trimming took off 6 bases at V and 0 bases at J, with 10 bases between the two ends. Germline values: CDR1 DFQATT, CDR2 SNEGSKA (reference sequence). The CDR3 runs to 13 residues. The CDR3 nucleotides are TGCAGTGCGGGCAAGGGAAGCACAGATACGCAGTATTTT. It yields the protein CSAGKGSTDTQYF.

The genes are TRBV29-1 and TRBJ2-7, with 8 bases identical to TRBD1. The CDR3 covers 13 residues. Germline CDR1 reads SQVTM; CDR2 reads ANQGSEA. V lost 7 bases to trimming and J lost 4 bases; unmatched junction nucleotides: 9. The CDR3 protein is CSAEDREAYEQYF. The CDR3 DNA reads TGCAGCGCTGAGGACAGGGAGGCTTACGAGCAGTACTTC.

This sequence joins TRBV6-5 and TRBJ2-3; the match to TRBD1 covers 7 bases. Germline V lookup: CDR1 MNHEY, CDR2 SVGAGI. This CDR3 comprises 13 residues. After removal of 6 bases from V and 3 bases from J, the junction contained 3 bases not matched to a gene. CDR3 loop: CASRRGRTDTQYF. The CDR3 nucleotides are TGTGCCAGCAGGAGGGGGCGTACAGATACGCAGTATTTT.

The chain couples TRBV5-6 to TRBJ2-5; unclear D gene. This CDR3 has 15 amino acids. Germline V CDR1 and CDR2: SGHDT, YYEEEE. V gave up 4 bases and J gave up 5 bases, with 18 bases separating them. The CDR3 is CASSTRAPDGETQYF. CDR3 DNA sequence: TGTGCCAGCAGCACCCGGGCCCCCGACGGGGAGACCCAGTACTTC. The full variable domain, rest sourced from reference TRBV5-6 and TRBJ2-5, is DAGVTQSPTHLIKTRGQQVTLRCSPKSGHDTVSWYQQALGQGPQFIFQYYEEEERQRGNFPDRFSGHQFPNYSSELNVNALLLGDSALYLCASSTRAPDGETQYFGPGTRLLVL.

This clonotype was recorded many times. This chain links TRBV2 with TRBJ2-7; tentative D call: TRBD2 (5 bases). CDR1 SNHLY and CDR2 FYNNEI come from the germline V gene. The V end was cut by 1 base, the J end by 2 bases, with 15 bases between. This CDR3 region has 16 residues. This CDR3 is CASSEDHGVYAYEQYF. The CDR3, as DNA: TGTGCCAGCAGTGAAGACCACGGGGTTTACGCCTACGAGCAGTACTTC.

This clonotype was detected only a few times. V usage is TRBV18 and J usage is TRBJ2-3, with D perhaps matching TRBD1 (5 bases). Germline assignment: CDR1 KGHSH and CDR2 LQKENI. V was cut by 8 bases and J by 4 bases, with 16 bases left in between. The CDR3 length is 14 residues. CDR3 coding DNA: TGTGCCAGCGCCCGACGTAGGGGCCCAGATACGCAGTATTTT. It yields the protein CASARRRGPDTQYF.

The V and J genes are TRBV18 and TRBJ2-5, with TRBD1 matching 8 bases. Germline V gene sequence: CDR1 KGHSH, CDR2 LQKENI. The CDR3 totals 15 residues. Germline trimming cut 4 bases from V and 1 base from J; bases unmatched to any gene: 5. The CDR3 spells CASSLGQGTQETQYF. The CDR3 coding sequence is TGTGCCAGCTCACTCGGACAGGGAACCCAAGAGACCCAGTACTTC.

The rearrangement joins TRBV19 to TRBJ2-3; either TRBD1 or TRBD2 may fit D (5 bases each). Trimming left V 3 bases short and J 2 bases short, with 9 bases between. Germline CDR1 is LNHDA and CDR2 is SQIVND (reference sequence). CDR3 length: 14 residues. Here the CDR3 DNA reads TGTGCCAGTAGTATTGGGGGATTCACAGATACGCAGTATTTT. Translation gives CASSIGGFTDTQYF.

This clonotype was found a few times. This rearrangement joins TRBV29-1 to TRBJ2-7, with D unresolved. CDR1 and CDR2 from the germline V gene are SQVTM and ANQGSEA. With 1 base removed from V and 4 bases from J, the gap between germline ends came to 8 bases. The CDR3 covers 12 residues. The chain's CDR3 is CSVEGVGYEQYF. DNA for the CDR3: TGCAGCGTTGAAGGGGTCGGGTACGAGCAGTACTTC.

This clonotype appeared a few times. V is TRBV5-1 and J is TRBJ2-7, with TRBD2 matching over 15 bases. Germline-derived CDR1 and CDR2 are SGHRS and YFSETQ. This CDR3 is 16 amino acids long. V trimming: 4 bases; J trimming: 4 bases; junction bases outside the gene matches: 6. Written as DNA, the CDR3 is TGCGCCAGCAGCCCGGGACTAGCGGGAGGATTTTACGAGCAGTACTTC. Protein: CASSPGLAGGFYEQYF.

This clonotype has a count of ten or more. The genes are TRBV12-3 or TRBV12-4 and TRBJ2-5; 9 nucleotides line up with TRBD2. CDR3 length: 15 residues. The junction had 6 bases not matched to a gene; V was cut back by 2 bases and J by 5 bases. Here the CDR3 reads CASSLIAGAVETQYF. In nucleotides, the CDR3 is TGTGCCAGCAGTTTAATAGCGGGGGCAGTGGAGACCCAGTACTTC.

This clonotype was picked up a small number of times. This chain's CDR3 is CASNPAPGRETQYF. DNA of the CDR3: TGTGCCAGCAACCCTGCGCCGGGTCGCGAGACCCAGTACTTC. The V call is TRBV3-1, the J call TRBJ2-5; D is uncertain. The V gene lost 7 bases and the J gene lost 5 bases, with 17 bases spanning the gap. CDR3 length: 14 residues. Germline V CDR1 and CDR2: LGHDT, YNNKEL (reference sequence).

The CDR3 DNA is TGCGCCAGCAGCCTCACCGGGACCAGAACCTACGAGCAGTACTTC. It yields the protein CASSLTGTRTYEQYF. The genes are TRBV5-1 and TRBJ2-7; D is tentatively TRBD1 or TRBD2 (5 bases each). The length of the CDR3 is 15 residues. The germline CDR1 and CDR2 sequences are SGHRS and YFSETQ. Trimming stripped 4 bases from V and 2 bases from J, with 16 bases between.

This chain links TRBV7-9 with TRBJ1-1; 8 positions agree with TRBD1. Germline-derived CDR1 and CDR2 are SEHNR and FQNEAQ (reference sequence). The CDR3 runs to 14 residues. V shed 4 bases, J shed 5 bases, and the junction held 6 bases outside the gene matches. The CDR3 loop is CASSSGQGRTEAFF. DNA for the CDR3: TGTGCCAGCAGCTCCGGACAGGGAAGGACTGAAGCTTTCTTT.

The J gene is TRBJ1-2, the V gene TRBV18; D ambiguous. The CDR3 spans 13 residues. The V and J ends lost 2 bases and 4 bases respectively, with 8 bases between them. The germline V gene has CDR1 KGHSH and CDR2 LQKENI. CDR3 region: CASSPTYLYGYTF. As DNA, the CDR3 is TGTGCCAGCTCACCAACATACCTCTATGGCTACACCTTC.

This clonotype has a handful of counts. This sequence joins TRBV7-9 and TRBJ1-2; a weak D match, TRBD1 (5 bases). CDR3 length: 13 amino acids. From germline, CDR1 is SEHNR and CDR2 FQNEAQ (reference sequence). With 3 bases removed from V and 4 bases from J, the gap between germline ends came to 9 bases. CDR3 coding DNA: TGTGCCAGCAGCTTGGCAGGGAGCTATGGCTACACCTTC. It yields the protein CASSLAGSYGYTF.

This chain uses TRBV6-2 or TRBV6-3 with TRBJ2-3; 8 bases line up with TRBD2. The V and J ends lost 2 bases and 2 bases, in that order; junction bases with no gene match: 6. The CDR3 has 16 amino acids. The V gene's germline CDR1 is MNHEY and CDR2 SVGEGT. The CDR3 DNA reads as TGTGCCAGCAGTTACGCGACTAGCGACCACACAGATACGCAGTATTTT. Amino acid sequence: CASSYATSDHTDTQYF.

The chain's CDR3 is CASSLARGKETQYF. The CDR3 coding sequence is TGCGCCAGCAGCTTGGCTAGGGGGAAAGAGACCCAGTACTTC. The J gene is TRBJ2-5, the V gene TRBV5-1, with TRBD1 as a possible D gene (6 bases). The length of the CDR3 is 14 residues. Germline V gene lookup returns CDR1 SGHRS and CDR2 YFSETQ. Trimming cost V 0 bases and J 3 bases, with 9 bases left between them.

This clonotype was picked up a small number of times. This chain joins TRBV6-1 and TRBJ2-3, with D possibly matching TRBD1 (5 bases). Germline V gene sequence: CDR1 MNHNS, CDR2 SASEGT. Trimming left V 7 bases short and J 2 bases short, with 19 bases between. CDR3 length: 16 amino acids. The CDR3 is CASTLWGRDYTDTQYF. CDR3 DNA: TGTGCCAGCACTCTCTGGGGCAGGGATTACACAGATACGCAGTATTTT.

The chain carries TRBV7-9 and TRBJ2-1; tentative D call: TRBD1 (6 bases). V was pared by 2 bases and J by 2 bases, with 10 bases between. The CDR3 has 15 residues. Germline CDR1 and CDR2: SEHNR and FQNEAQ (reference sequence). The CDR3: CASSLRDNAYNEQFF. The CDR3 nucleotides read TGTGCCAGCAGCTTAAGGGACAACGCCTACAATGAGCAGTTCTTC. The full variable domain, in which reference TRBV7-9 and TRBJ2-1 provide the parts outside the CDR3, is DTGVSQNPRHKITKRGQNVTFRCDPISEHNRLYWYRQTLGQGPEFLTYFQNEAQLEKSRLLSDRFSAERPKGSFSTLEIQRTEQGDSAMYLCASSLRDNAYNEQFFGPGTRLTVL.

The gene calls are TRBV2 and TRBJ1-5, with a tentative D call TRBD1 (5 bases). The CDR3 consists of 14 residues. In germline, CDR1 is SNHLY, CDR2 FYNNEI. With 4 bases removed from V and 1 base from J, the gap between germline ends came to 8 bases. The CDR3 nucleotides are TGTGCCAGCAGTGTAGGGGCGAGCAATCAGCCCCAGCATTTT. It specifies CASSVGASNQPQHF.